The clone carrying this T cell receptor beta chain was seen ten or more times. Its antigen is unknown. The whole isolated RNA underwent reverse transcription, so sequencing captured expressed TCRB transcripts. Sequencing used immunoSEQ multiplex PCR; TCRdb keeps in-frame clones, though not all of them. Seen here are some 350,000 clones, around 10% observed once, and the top ten hold about 0.6%. These data originate in a study of beta chain features in type 1 diabetes. For the study at large: Examined across all samples were 90 million to 130 million sorted cells. General study findings and limits: TCRB CDR3 length was moderately but significantly reduced in all four CD4+ subsets of Type 1 diabetes patients.

Trimming stripped 6 bases from V and 2 bases from J, with 17 bases between. Germline V gene data show CDR1 as SQVTM and CDR2 as ANQGSEA. The CDR3 consists of 15 residues. This TCR derives from a man between 25 and 39 years old with type 1 diabetes. Sequencing was performed on central memory CD4+ T cells from blood. The rearrangement uses TRBV29-1 and TRBJ2-1, with D unresolved. Written as DNA, the CDR3 is TGCAGCGTCCGCAATGACAAAAGGGCCTACAATGAGCAGTTCTTC. Protein product: CSVRNDKRAYNEQFF.